The 7 T cell receptor beta chains given below trace back to one sample, sequenced in a study of early T cells in non-severe SARS-CoV-2 infection. TCRdb reanalysed the 5' RACE reads using MiXCR and keeps one entry per CDR3 protein. The sample records some 35,000 distinct CDR3 sequences, around 5% being singletons. Sequenced: whole blood. These TCRs come from an adult who was a healthcare worker with PCR-confirmed SARS-CoV-2 infection or an uninfected control (not recorded which).

This clonotype showed up many times. The chain recombines TRBV2 with TRBJ2-7; 11 bases align to TRBD1. V was clipped by 6 bases and J by 7 bases; unmatched bases: 8. This CDR3 contains 14 residues. Germline-derived CDR1 and CDR2 are SNHLY and FYNNEI. CDR3 bases: TGTGCCAGCAGATCGGACAGGGGGCCTAGGGAGCAGTACTTC. It encodes CASRSDRGPREQYF.

This clonotype was seen a handful of times. V usage is TRBV29-1 and J usage is TRBJ2-7; 8 bases align to TRBD2. Germline-derived CDR1 and CDR2 are SQVTM and ANQGSEA. There are 13 residues in the CDR3. Trimming removed 3 bases from V and 0 bases from J; junction bases left unmatched: 1. The chain's CDR3 is CSVEAGGSYEQYF. The DNA for the CDR3 is TGCAGCGTTGAGGCGGGGGGCTCCTACGAGCAGTACTTC.

The V call is TRBV12-3 or TRBV12-4, the J call TRBJ1-2; no definite D call. The V and J ends lost 3 bases and 8 bases respectively, with 10 bases between them. The CDR3 extends over 12 amino acids. CDR3 nucleotide sequence: TGTGCCAGCAGTTTCGGCCAACGAGGCTACACCTTC. Translation: CASSFGQRGYTF.

This clonotype was recorded at least ten times. CDR3 coding DNA: TGTGCCAGCAGCCAAGAAGGAGGAGCGGCCTTGAGTGAGCAGTTCTTC. This gives the protein CASSQEGGAALSEQFF. The V and J genes are TRBV4-2 and TRBJ2-1, with D perhaps TRBD2 (5 bases). The CDR3 totals 16 residues. V lost 0 bases and J 9 bases, leaving 18 bases between the germline ends. Germline V lookup: CDR1 LGHNA, CDR2 YNFKEQ.

Of note for this clonotype: It is likely a read error, because the conserved phenylalanine at the end of the CDR3 is missing. The chain has TRBV6-6 and TRBJ2-1; D not certain. The CDR3 sequence is 14 residues long. Germline V lookup: CDR1 MNHNY, CDR2 SVGAGI (reference sequence). Trimming cost V 0 bases and J 2 bases, with 5 bases left between them. The CDR3 protein is CASSYSAAYNEQFL. CDR3 DNA: TGTGCCAGCAGTTACTCCGCGGCCTACAATGAGCAGTTCCTC.

This clonotype has a count of ten or more. The V call is TRBV30, the J call TRBJ1-5; D call uncertain. This CDR3 spans 11 amino acids. Germline CDR1 reads GTSNPN; CDR2 reads SVGIG (reference sequence). The V end lost 2 bases, the J end lost 14 bases, and 13 bases lay between the germline ends. The CDR3: CAWSFPRAEHF. The CDR3, as DNA: TGTGCCTGGAGTTTCCCCCGGGCGGAGCATTTT. Variable domain in full (rest from reference TRBV30 and TRBJ1-5): SQTIHQWPATLVQPVGSPLSLECTVEGTSNPNLYWYRQAAGRGLQLLFYSVGIGQISSEVPQNLSASRPQDRQFILSSKKLLLSDSGFYLCAWSFPRAEHFGDGTRLSIL.

This clonotype was recorded many times. This rearrangement joins TRBV10-2 to TRBJ2-7; 8 bases are shared with TRBD1. CDR1 WSHSY and CDR2 SAAADI come from the germline V gene. CDR3 size: 12 residues. Germline trimming cut 5 bases from V and 6 bases from J; bases unmatched to any gene: 3. DNA of the CDR3: TGCGCCAGCAGTTTTACAGGGGGCGAGCAGTACTTC. Its translation: CASSFTGGEQYF.